This T cell receptor (beta chain) was sequenced during a study of T cell responses to AZD1222 COVID-19 vaccine. Across the study: Second-dose recipients at about 4 or about 12 weeks were treated as one pooled group.

Findings and limits, study-wide: Receipt of two AZD1222 doses was followed by a rise in Spike-specific TCR breadth and depth. After the peak T cell response, and only then, were repertoires sampled.

This clone was picked up one time. What it recognizes is unknown. Clones were sequenced by immunoSEQ multiplex PCR, and TCRdb holds only the in-frame ones, with some missing. The repertoire holds 150,000 to 200,000 clones, with roughly nine tenths as singletons. V was pared by 0 bases and J by 10 bases, with 12 bases between. The CDR3 has 12 amino acids. Germline lookup yields CDR1 GTSNPN and CDR2 SVGIG (reference sequence). The chain employs TRBV30 and TRBJ1-1, with a possible D match to TRBD1 (5 bases). This receptor was obtained from an adult in good health. Material: peripheral blood, obtained on day 0 of AZD1222 vaccination. The CDR3 sequence is CAWSVRGGRAFF. The CDR3, as DNA: TGTGCCTGGAGTGTACGGGGGGGTAGAGCTTTCTTT. Using reference TRBV30 and TRBJ1-1 for the parts outside the CDR3, the full variable domain is SQTIHQWPATLVQPVGSPLSLECTVEGTSNPNLYWYRQAAGRGLQLLFYSVGIGQISSEVPQNLSASRPQDRQFILSSKKLLLSDSGFYLCAWSVRGGRAFFGQGTRLTVV.